Listed here is a single T cell receptor (beta chain). As yet, its antigen is unknown. Germline-derived CDR1 and CDR2 are SGHNT and YYREEE (reference sequence). With 0 bases removed from V and 0 bases from J, the gap between germline ends came to 8 bases. The length of the CDR3 is 15 residues. This sample stems from a study of cytomegalovirus exposure and HLA in healthy donors. Overall study results and limits: With further analysis later on, most CMV-associated TCR beta chains appeared HLA-restricted. Altogether, about 160 TCR beta chains were recorded as cytomegalovirus-associated.

This PCR relied on a set of 60 Vbeta primers and 13 Jbeta primers. Sequenced by immunoSEQ multiplex PCR; TCRdb stores in-frame clones only, minus some. The sample lists approximately 190,000 clones, approximately 82% seen once, with about 1.7% in the top ten. Sequencing input: PBMCs. V is TRBV5-4 and J is TRBJ2-3; tentative D call: TRBD1 (5 bases). The sequence derives from a man aged 40-50 years in good health and CMV-seropositive. The CDR3, as DNA: TGTGCCAGCAGCTTGGGGGCAGGGAGCACAGATACGCAGTATTTT. Its translation: CASSLGAGSTDTQYF.